These 29 T cell receptor beta chains originate from one sample sequenced in a study of T cells in Graves' hyperthyroidism and ophthalmopathy (dated by TCRdb to between 2017 and 2020). The library was produced with multiplex PCR. Sequencer: Illumina HiSeq 2000. TCR beta CDR3 regions were amplified from RNA transcripts. The TCR CDR3 was subjected to a first round of RT-PCR using the HTBI primer set and the Qiagen OneStep RT-PCR kit. Through fastp at Q25 and MiXCR, TCRdb rebuilt clones from the public reads, retaining in-frame beta chains. Merged by CDR3 protein, the rows form single entries marked with the most common genes and DNA. The sample data list 450,000 to 700,000 distinct CDR3 sequences, and about half of these were observed just once. About 8.3% of the sample goes to the ten largest clones. The sequencing sample was made of peripheral blood or thyroid tissue (not recorded which). The receptors come from a woman aged 18-30 years with Graves' hyperthyroidism.

The chain has TRBV7-3 and TRBJ1-1; D remains ambiguous. CDR1 is SGHTA, CDR2 FQGTGA, per germline. The V and J ends lost 5 bases and 3 bases respectively, with 10 bases between them. CDR3 size: 13 residues. The CDR3 nucleotides are TGTGCCAGCAGCCACGACCAGTACACTGAAGCTTTCTTT. Translated: CASSHDQYTEAFF.

V is TRBV20-1 and J is TRBJ2-5; no clear D. CDR3 size: 12 residues. Germline-derived CDR1 and CDR2 are DFQATT and SNEGSKA (reference sequence). V was cut by 7 bases and J by 2 bases, with 11 bases left in between. CDR3 amino acids: CSVRTPQETQYF. CDR3 nucleotide sequence: TGCAGTGTTAGGACGCCGCAAGAGACCCAGTACTTC.

This chain uses TRBV29-1 with TRBJ1-4, with TRBD1 matching over 8 bases. The CDR3 sequence is 12 residues long. V gave up 4 bases and J gave up 7 bases; unmatched junction bases: 2. Germline assignment: CDR1 SQVTM and CDR2 ANQGSEA. The CDR3 sequence: CSVVGQGEKLFF. The CDR3 coding sequence is TGCAGCGTTGTAGGACAGGGTGAAAAACTGTTTTTT.

This clonotype has at least ten counts. The V gene is TRBV6-6, the J gene TRBJ2-5, with a tentative D call TRBD1 (6 bases). This CDR3 comprises 13 residues. The ends were cut back, 5 bases at V and 5 bases at J, with 12 bases in the middle. The germline V gene has CDR1 MNHNY and CDR2 SVGAGI (reference sequence). The DNA of the CDR3 is TGTGCCAGCAGTAACTACAGGGAGGAGACCCAGTACTTC. Translating gives CASSNYREETQYF.

At least ten counts were recorded for this clonotype. The chain combines TRBV5-1 with TRBJ1-1; D gene ambiguous. V dropped 2 bases and J dropped 1 base, with 9 bases sitting between them. The CDR3 is 14 residues long. Germline V lookup: CDR1 SGHRS, CDR2 YFSETQ. CDR3: CASSLRMQNTEAFF. The CDR3 DNA is TGCGCCAGCAGCTTACGGATGCAGAACACTGAAGCTTTCTTT.

This clonotype has only a few counts. V usage is TRBV19 and J usage is TRBJ1-4; D might be TRBD1 (5 bases). CDR1 and CDR2 (germline): LNHDA, SQIVND (reference sequence). Trimming took off 7 bases at V and 0 bases at J, with 15 bases between the two ends. The CDR3 has 16 residues. The CDR3 is CASTGDITATNEKLFF. The CDR3 coding sequence is TGTGCCAGTACGGGGGATATAACAGCAACTAATGAAAAACTGTTTTTT.

V usage is TRBV11-2 and J usage is TRBJ1-2; no clear D gene. Per germline, CDR1 SGHAT and CDR2 FQNNGV. Between the trimmed V and J ends, which lost 6 bases and 7 bases, there was a span of 12 bases. This CDR3 is built from 12 residues. CDR3 region: CASSPDETGYTF. In nucleotides, the CDR3 is TGTGCCAGCAGTCCAGACGAGACTGGCTACACCTTC. Complete variable domain (other parts from reference TRBV11-2 and TRBJ1-2): EAGVAQSPRYKIIEKRQSVAFWCNPISGHATLYWYQQILGQGPKLLIQFQNNGVVDDSQLPKDRFSAERLKGVDSTLKIQPAKLEDSAVYLCASSPDETGYTFGSGTRLTVV.

For this clonotype: Relative to the germline gene, one junction end is altered; a read error may explain this. This rearrangement joins TRBV4-1 to TRBJ2-7, with TRBD1 matching over 11 bases. Germline CDR1 reads MGHRA; CDR2 reads YSYEKL. The CDR3 consists of 15 residues. The CDR3 bases are TGCGCCAGCGGCCAAGAGGGGACAGGGGGGAGCGAGCAGCACTTC. It is translated as CASGQEGTGGSEQHF.

This clonotype was seen at least ten times. The chain joins TRBV19 to TRBJ2-5; 7 nucleotides align to TRBD1. The germline V gene encodes CDR1 LNHDA and CDR2 SQIVND (reference sequence). There are 13 residues in the CDR3. The junction had 10 bases not matched to a gene; V was cut back by 10 bases and J by 5 bases. The CDR3: CAIPTGIIETQYF. CDR3 DNA sequence: TGTGCCATTCCGACAGGGATAATTGAGACCCAGTACTTC.

This clonotype has a handful of counts. The V call is TRBV10-3, the J call TRBJ2-1, with TRBD2 matching over 11 bases. The V gene's germline CDR1 is ENHRY and CDR2 SYGVKD. This CDR3 has 16 amino acids. With V trimmed by 2 bases and J by 2 bases, 2 bases remained unmatched. The CDR3 reads CAISEPTSGTYNEQFF. In DNA, the CDR3 is TGTGCCATCAGTGAGCCGACTAGCGGGACCTACAATGAGCAGTTCTTC.

The rearrangement links TRBV29-1 to TRBJ2-2; no definite D call. The CDR3 spans 13 residues. CDR1 and CDR2 from the germline V gene are SQVTM and ANQGSEA. V lost 4 bases and J 4 bases, leaving 10 bases between the germline ends. The CDR3 bases are TGCAGCGTTGGACGGCCTGGCACCGGGGAGCTGTTTTTT. This gives the protein CSVGRPGTGELFF.

This clonotype has at least ten counts. This rearrangement joins TRBV19 to TRBJ2-5, with 10 bases identical to TRBD1. The CDR3 covers 13 residues. V lost 7 bases and J lost 5; bases outside the gene matches: 4. Germline CDR1 reads LNHDA; CDR2 reads SQIVND (reference sequence). The CDR3 protein is CASIGTGAETQYF. For the CDR3, the DNA is TGTGCCAGTATCGGGACAGGGGCCGAGACCCAGTACTTC. The complete variable domain, with remaining parts taken from reference TRBV19 and TRBJ2-5, reads DGGITQSPKYLFRKEGQNVTLSCEQNLNHDAMYWYRQDPGQGLRLIYYSQIVNDFQKGDIAEGYSVSREKKESFPLTVTSAQKNPTAFYLCASIGTGAETQYFGPGTRLLVL.

This clonotype was counted at least ten times. The V and J genes are TRBV7-2 and TRBJ1-2; perhaps TRBD1 as D (5 bases). V lost 3 bases to trimming and J lost 8 bases, with 10 bases between them. The CDR3 is 12 amino acids. The germline CDR1 and CDR2 sequences are SGHTA and FQGNSA. The CDR3 DNA reads TGTGCCAGCAGCTTCCAGGGTGCGGGCTACACCTTC. Translated, it gives CASSFQGAGYTF.

At least ten counts were recorded for this clonotype. This chain links TRBV5-6 with TRBJ1-5, with D hard to call. V was shortened by 1 base and J by 0 bases, with 5 bases between the two germline ends. Germline loops: CDR1 SGHDT, CDR2 YYEEEE. The length of the CDR3 is 14 residues. The CDR3 is CASSLWSSNQPQHF. CDR3 DNA: TGTGCCAGCAGCTTGTGGTCTAGCAATCAGCCCCAGCATTTT.

The V call is TRBV20-1, the J call TRBJ1-4; D not certain. This CDR3 region has 16 residues. With 3 bases removed from V and 5 bases from J, the gap between germline ends came to 19 bases. CDR1 is DFQATT and CDR2 is SNEGSKA in the germline V gene (reference sequence). This CDR3 reads CSASDAEGRTNEKLFF. Here the CDR3 DNA reads TGCAGTGCTAGCGATGCTGAGGGCCGAACAAATGAAAAACTGTTTTTT.

This clonotype was detected ten times or more. The J gene is TRBJ1-2, the V gene TRBV5-4; 7 nucleotides agree with TRBD1. The CDR3 runs 14 residues. Germline loops: CDR1 SGHNT, CDR2 YYREEE (reference sequence). J gave up 8 bases and V 3 bases, and 10 bases lay outside the gene matches. The CDR3 sequence is CASSWGQSGYGYTF. The CDR3 bases are TGTGCCAGCAGCTGGGGACAGTCGGGCTACGGCTACACCTTC.

This clonotype appeared many times. The genes are TRBV4-1 and TRBJ2-7; D perhaps matches TRBD1 (5 bases). CDR1 is MGHRA, CDR2 YSYEKL, per germline. V was cut by 4 bases and J by 5 bases, with 18 bases left in between. The CDR3 contains 15 residues. The CDR3 reads CASSPQPAGPHEQYF. CDR3 nucleotides: TGCGCCAGCAGCCCGCAACCCGCAGGGCCCCACGAGCAGTACTTC.

In regard to this clonotype: This may arise from a read error, as a much more abundant clone is one base away. This chain connects TRBV11-1 to TRBJ2-7; D is perhaps TRBD2 (6 bases). Between the trimmed V and J ends, which lost 5 bases and 4 bases, there was a span of 21 bases. The CDR3 loop spans 16 amino acids. The V gene's germline CDR1 is SGHAT and CDR2 FQDESV (reference sequence). The CDR3 DNA follows: TGTGCCAGCAGCCAAGAAGAAGGCGGGGTTGGGTACGAGCAGTACTTC. Its translation: CASSQEEGGVGYEQYF.

The chain combines TRBV20-1 with TRBJ2-2; TRBD2 agrees at 9 bases. With V trimmed by 2 bases and J by 2 bases, 6 bases remained unmatched. CDR1 is DFQATT, CDR2 SNEGSKA, per germline (reference sequence). CDR3 length: 16 amino acids. The chain's CDR3 is CSARLSGLANTGELFF. In DNA, the CDR3 is TGCAGTGCTAGATTATCGGGACTAGCTAACACCGGGGAGCTGTTTTTT.

In its sample, this clonotype was seen many times. The chain employs TRBV10-3 and TRBJ2-7, with 7 bases fitting TRBD1. V lost 3 bases, J lost 3 bases, and 5 bases stayed unmatched. Per the germline V gene, CDR1 is ENHRY and CDR2 is SYGVKD. CDR3 length: 14 residues. CDR3 residues: CAISEGQAIYEQYF. CDR3 sequence (DNA): TGTGCCATCAGTGAAGGACAGGCGATCTACGAGCAGTACTTC.

This clonotype came up many times. Here the CDR3 DNA reads TGTGCCAGCAGCCAGGGGCTGGTTAATGAAAAACTGTTTTTT. As protein: CASSQGLVNEKLFF. The genes are TRBV12-3 or TRBV12-4 and TRBJ1-4, with D maybe TRBD1 (6 bases). V lost 6 bases to trimming and J lost 4 bases, with 12 bases between them. The CDR3 runs 14 residues.

This clonotype was seen ten or more times. The chain uses TRBV6-1 and TRBJ1-2; no reliable D call. V was trimmed by 2 bases and J by 5 bases, leaving 15 bases between them. Germline V gives CDR1 MNHNS, CDR2 SASEGT. The CDR3 has 15 residues. CDR3 bases: TGTGCCAGCAGTGAAAACCGCCTTAGAAGGTATGGCTACACCTTC. The encoded protein is CASSENRLRRYGYTF.

This clonotype was found many times. V and J are TRBV20-1 and TRBJ1-1; D is perhaps TRBD1 (6 bases). Per the germline V gene, CDR1 is DFQATT and CDR2 is SNEGSKA (reference sequence). The CDR3 is made up of 14 amino acids. The V end was cut by 6 bases, the J end by 1 base, with 15 bases between. CDR3 DNA: TGCAGTGCGGCCCGGGGGCCGGCGAACACTGAAGCTTTCTTT. Its protein is CSAARGPANTEAFF.

The table lists this clonotype with many counts. This CDR3 reads CASSVEETPFRGGELFF. In nucleotides, the CDR3 is TGTGCCAGCAGCGTAGAAGAGACACCATTCCGGGGCGGGGAGCTGTTTTTT. This rearrangement joins TRBV9 to TRBJ2-2; perhaps TRBD2 as D (5 bases). This CDR3 region has 17 residues. The V gene's germline CDR1 is SGDLS and CDR2 YYNGEE. V lost 0 bases and J lost 7, with 19 bases in between.

This clonotype was counted ten times or more. The chain has TRBV6-5 and TRBJ1-1, with D possibly being TRBD1 (5 bases). Germline V gene lookup returns CDR1 MNHEY and CDR2 SVGAGI. The CDR3 runs to 14 residues. V dropped 2 bases and J dropped 1 base, with 8 bases sitting between them. The CDR3 sequence: CASSYTQGNTEAFF. CDR3 nucleotides: TGTGCCAGCAGTTACACTCAGGGGAACACTGAAGCTTTCTTT.

The rearrangement links TRBV7-9 to TRBJ1-4, with 7 nucleotides matching TRBD1. Germline assignment: CDR1 SEHNR and CDR2 FQNEAQ (reference sequence). This CDR3 contains 16 residues. The V gene end was trimmed by 5 bases and the J gene end by 7 bases; junction bases not matched to a gene: 13. CDR3 DNA sequence: TGTGCCAGCAGCCGACCGGCGGGGACAGCCTTTGAAAAACTGTTTTTT. This sequence encodes CASSRPAGTAFEKLFF.

This clonotype has a handful of counts. The V and J genes are TRBV3-1 and TRBJ1-2; D is uncertain. Between the trimmed V and J ends, which lost 1 base and 2 bases, there was a span of 14 bases. This CDR3 spans 16 amino acids. Germline assignment: CDR1 LGHDT and CDR2 YNNKEL (reference sequence). The CDR3 protein is CASSQGSWVMNYGYTF. The CDR3 DNA reads TGTGCCAGCAGCCAAGGTAGTTGGGTAATGAACTATGGCTACACCTTC.

At least ten counts were recorded for this clonotype. V is TRBV2 and J is TRBJ2-3; 7 positions agree with TRBD2. This CDR3 region has 15 residues. The trim removed 7 bases at V and 4 bases at J, leaving 11 bases unmatched. CDR1 is SNHLY, CDR2 FYNNEI, per germline. This CDR3 reads CASTPSAGEADTQYF. CDR3 bases: TGTGCCAGCACCCCATCGGCGGGAGAGGCAGATACGCAGTATTTT.

This clonotype was counted ten times or more. In DNA, the CDR3 is TGTGCCAGCAGCCAGTTCGGACTAGCGGGAGGAGGCGAGCAGTACTTC. It codes for CASSQFGLAGGGEQYF. The chain recombines TRBV9 with TRBJ2-7; 14 nucleotides agree with TRBD2. This CDR3 spans 16 amino acids. V dropped 4 bases and J dropped 6; count of bases not matched to a gene: 9. Germline values: CDR1 SGDLS, CDR2 YYNGEE.